This entry features one TCR beta chain sequence. The sample comes from a study of T cell responses to AZD1222 COVID-19 vaccine. Sequenced by immunoSEQ multiplex PCR; TCRdb stores in-frame clones only, minus some. There are over 90,000 clones in the sample; roughly 83% occur only once, and 17% lies in the top ten. This CDR3 is built from 14 residues. The V and J ends lost 6 bases and 4 bases respectively, with 16 bases between them. Per germline, CDR1 SGHNT and CDR2 YENEEA. The source is an adult in good health. This material consisted of peripheral blood, taken on day 0 of AZD1222 vaccination. The gene calls are TRBV11-3 and TRBJ2-7; perhaps TRBD1 as D (6 bases). The CDR3 is CASRVGSGEYEQYF. DNA for the CDR3: TGTGCCAGCAGGGTGGGGTCAGGGGAGTACGAGCAGTACTTC.